A single TCR beta chain is shown here with its context. What antigen it recognizes has not been identified. There are no base qualities to consult, and no much larger clone falls within one base. CDR1 and CDR2 were assigned from the germline V gene (reference sequence) as DFQATT and SNEGSKA. The CDR3 holds 11 amino acids from the cysteine to the phenylalanine. CDR3 DNA only is kept here, 33 bases in frame from base 1. The trim is 6 bases for V and 10 bases for J, with a gap of 15 bases between the germline ends. Participants in the prospective study were aged about 18 to 100 years, lived in 24 United States geographic areas, and enrolled through a virtual design. To assign participants to cohorts, the prospective study relied on clinical history that participants themselves reported in a screening survey and a study questionnaire. Recovered participants in ImmuneRACE Cohort 3 were defined as having two consecutive negative NP/OP PCR tests, clearance from a healthcare professional, or resolution of symptoms. In the prospective study, whole blood, serum and a nasopharyngeal or oropharyngeal swab were collected from each participant by mobile phlebotomists. Prospective study participants could optionally give additional blood draws and questionnaires over an approximately two-month period. Before DNA extraction, blood samples from the prospective study were shipped at room temperature or frozen.

This specimen comes from a study of blood T cell repertoires in COVID-19 (dated by TCRdb to 2020 to 2022). As for the study more broadly: Samples covering the acute and convalescent phases of COVID-19 were provided by collaborators in the United States, Italy and Spain. The material from the prospective study consisted of cDNA or gDNA derived from T cells, B-cell-depleted T cells, or PBMCs. The samples were drawn from the first 160 participants of the ongoing ImmuneRACE study and from 950 to 1,500 subjects provided by 6 global collaborators. Where available, HLA class I and class II types were obtained from metadata supplied by the sample provider rather than from assay-based typing. The repertoires were released in a freely available public database meant as a resource for research on the immune response to SARS-CoV-2. Sample metadata almost always included a de-identified subject ID, COVID-19 status, age in years and sex. The dataset comprised deeply sampled blood TCRbeta repertoires from subjects exposed to, actively infected with, or recovered from COVID-19.

The immunoSEQ Assay, a bias-controlled multiplex PCR, was used to amplify TCRbeta CDR3 regions from genomic DNA. The study's own analysis went as follows. The number of nucleated cells in each sample was estimated from the amplification of reference gene primers within the assay. To quantify the absolute abundance of each unique TCRbeta CDR3 rearrangement, sequence reads were collapsed and filtered. For each sample, productive Simpson clonality was calculated as the square root of Simpson's diversity index across productive rearrangements. TCRdb took this table from immuneACCESS and kept in-frame rearrangements with V and J called. Such tables lack part of the clones; where checked against another copy, unresolved V genes explain under half of the gap, and the rest is unexplained. That table gives V, J and clone size, and the DNA gave D and trimming. Within this sample are about 310,000 clones, with approximately 83% of them counted one time only. The ten largest clonotypes hold 2.2% of the sample.

Overall results and qualifications from the work: Clinical and demographic metadata were provided uncurated, with the amount varying by source and participant.

This clonotype was sampled from a man between 25 and 39 years old who had recovered from COVID-19. The specimen sequenced was PBMCs or T cells enriched from blood (not recorded which). The chain uses TRBV20-1 and TRBJ1-1; the D gene identity is not certain. The nucleotide sequence reads TGCAGTGCCCCCCCTCTCGAACTAGCTTTCTTT. It translates to CSAPPLELAFF.